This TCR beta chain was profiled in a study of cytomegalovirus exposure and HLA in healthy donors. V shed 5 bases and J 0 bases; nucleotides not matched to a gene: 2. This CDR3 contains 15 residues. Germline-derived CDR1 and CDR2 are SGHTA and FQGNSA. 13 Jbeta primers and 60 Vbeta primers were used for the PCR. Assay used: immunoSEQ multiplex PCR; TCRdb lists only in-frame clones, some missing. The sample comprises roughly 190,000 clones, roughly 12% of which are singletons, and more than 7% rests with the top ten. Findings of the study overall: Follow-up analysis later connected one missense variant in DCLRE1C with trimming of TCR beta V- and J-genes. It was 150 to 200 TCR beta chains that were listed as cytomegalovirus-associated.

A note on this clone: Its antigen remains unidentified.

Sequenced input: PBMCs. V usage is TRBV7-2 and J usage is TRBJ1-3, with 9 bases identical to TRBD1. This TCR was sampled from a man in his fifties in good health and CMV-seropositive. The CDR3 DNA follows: TGTGCCAGCAGCCGACAGGGGGACTCTGGAAACACCATATATTTT. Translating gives CASSRQGDSGNTIYF.